The 30 T cell receptor beta chains given below trace back to one sample, sequenced in a study of cytomegalovirus exposure and HLA in healthy donors (TCRdb year 2017). The library was produced with the immunoSEQ multiplex PCR assay. For the multiplex PCR, a mixture combining 60 forward primers for TCR Vbeta segments and 13 reverse primers for TCR Jbeta segments was used. Held by TCRdb, this immuneACCESS table contains in-frame sequences only and omits some clones. Under half of the omission traces to an unresolved V gene where checked; the cause of the rest is unknown. The sample includes 150,000 to 200,000 clones, with over 80% observed a single time. About 1.3% of the sample is held by the ten biggest clonotypes. Source material: PBMCs. These receptors all stem from a girl aged 5 to 17 in good health and CMV-seropositive.

The V and J genes are TRBV7-9 and TRBJ2-7; 10 nucleotides match TRBD2. The germline V gene has CDR1 SEHNR and CDR2 FQNEAQ (reference sequence). V shed 6 bases, J shed 2 bases, and the junction held 7 bases outside the gene matches. This CDR3 is built from 15 residues. The CDR3 DNA reads as TGTGCCAGCAGTCGTAGCGGGAGGCCGCCCTACGAGCAGTACTTC. This encodes CASSRSGRPPYEQYF.

A single count supports this clone. The V call is TRBV6-5, the J call TRBJ2-7; no reliable D call. Looked up from germline, CDR1 is MNHEY and CDR2 is SVGAGI. This CDR3 region has 15 residues. Trimming left V 3 bases short and J 2 bases short, with 14 bases between. This CDR3 is CASSYSRLEAYEQYF. The CDR3 DNA is TGTGCCAGCAGTTATTCCAGACTGGAAGCCTACGAGCAGTACTTC.

The genes are TRBV19 and TRBJ1-1; possibly TRBD1 for D (6 bases). This CDR3 has 13 residues. Trimming took 9 bases from V and 0 from J, leaving 11 bases between them. Germline CDR1 LNHDA, CDR2 SQIVND (reference sequence). Here the CDR3 reads CASRTELNTEAFF. CDR3 sequence (DNA): TGTGCCAGCAGGACAGAATTGAACACTGAAGCTTTCTTT.

The chain recombines TRBV18 with TRBJ1-1; possibly TRBD1 for D (5 bases). The V and J ends lost 7 bases and 3 bases respectively, with 15 bases between them. CDR1 and CDR2 (germline): KGHSH, LQKENI. CDR3 length: 14 amino acids. As DNA, the CDR3 is TGTGCCAGCTTAAGGGCGACAGCTGACACTGAAGCTTTCTTT. It specifies CASLRATADTEAFF. The entire variable domain, with the rest obtained from reference TRBV18 and TRBJ1-1, is as follows: NAGVMQNPRHLVRRRGQEARLRCSPMKGHSHVYWYRQLPEEGLKFMVYLQKENIIDESGMPKERFSAEFPKEGPSILRIQQVVRGDSAAYFCASLRATADTEAFFGQGTRLTVV.

This chain joins TRBV11-2 and TRBJ2-3; D remains ambiguous. Trimming took 3 bases from V and 3 from J, leaving 10 bases between them. CDR1 SGHAT and CDR2 FQNNGV come from the germline V gene. This CDR3 is built from 14 residues. DNA of the CDR3: TGTGCCAGCAGCTTCCGGGTATCTACAGATACGCAGTATTTT. Protein product: CASSFRVSTDTQYF.

The rearrangement joins TRBV5-6 to TRBJ2-3; possible D gene TRBD2, 5 bases. The V and J ends lost 4 bases and 0 bases respectively, with 18 bases between them. The CDR3 spans 17 residues. The germline gives CDR1 SGHDT, CDR2 YYEEEE. The CDR3 nucleotides are TGTGCCAGCAGCCCCACCGCAGGCGGGCCTAGCACAGATACGCAGTATTTT. Its translation is CASSPTAGGPSTDTQYF.

The genes are TRBV19 and TRBJ2-7, with D possibly being TRBD1 (7 bases). The CDR3 is 15 residues long. The germline CDR1 and CDR2 sequences are LNHDA and SQIVND (reference sequence). V dropped 5 bases and J dropped 4 bases, with 18 bases sitting between them. In DNA form, the CDR3 reads TGTGCCAGTAGTGAAGCAACAGGGGCGGGATACGAGCAGTACTTC. As protein: CASSEATGAGYEQYF. The variable domain in full, with the rest retrieved from reference TRBV19 and TRBJ2-7, is DGGITQSPKYLFRKEGQNVTLSCEQNLNHDAMYWYRQDPGQGLRLIYYSQIVNDFQKGDIAEGYSVSREKKESFPLTVTSAQKNPTAFYLCASSEATGAGYEQYFGPGTRLTVT.

The chain employs TRBV21-1 and TRBJ1-4. TRBV21-1 is annotated as a pseudogene. This CDR3 is built from 12 residues. CDR3 sequence reads: CASSKAREKLFF. CDR3 in DNA: TGTGCCAGCAGCAAAGCGCGCGAAAAACTGTTTTTT.

The chain combines TRBV7-9 with TRBJ1-4; a possible D gene is TRBD1 (6 bases). Trimming took 5 bases from V and 2 from J, leaving 12 bases between them. The CDR3 contains 15 residues. Looked up from germline, CDR1 is SEHNR and CDR2 is FQNEAQ (reference sequence). CDR3 residues: CASSPTGRTNEKLFF. Written as DNA, the CDR3 is TGTGCCAGCAGCCCTACAGGGCGGACTAATGAAAAACTGTTTTTT.

This clone has just a few counts. This chain uses TRBV18 with TRBJ2-7, with TRBD1 matching 9 bases. The V segment lost 3 bases and the J segment 0 bases; nucleotides outside the gene matches: 6. CDR3 length equals 16 residues. Germline lookup yields CDR1 KGHSH and CDR2 LQKENI. The CDR3 is CASSPIQGANSYEQYF. CDR3 nucleotide sequence: TGTGCCAGCTCACCCATACAGGGGGCTAACTCCTACGAGCAGTACTTC.

In this sample, this clone turned up a few times. The genes are TRBV30 and TRBJ2-1; 8 nucleotides match TRBD1. There are 16 residues in the CDR3. Germline V lookup: CDR1 GTSNPN, CDR2 SVGIG (reference sequence). V lost 1 base to trimming and J lost 5 bases; unmatched junction nucleotides: 10. CDR3 sequence (DNA): TGTGCCTGGAGTGGGGATCCGGACAGGGTGCACAATGAGCAGTTCTTC. It is translated as CAWSGDPDRVHNEQFF.

The genes are TRBV10-1 and TRBJ1-1; no firm D call. The CDR3 is 13 amino acids. The germline V gene encodes CDR1 WNHNN and CDR2 SYGVQD (reference sequence). V lost 4 bases and J 0 bases, leaving 6 bases between the germline ends. For the CDR3, the DNA is TGCGCCAGCAGTGCACAGATGAACACTGAAGCTTTCTTT. Its protein is CASSAQMNTEAFF.

This clone has just a few counts. This chain connects TRBV29-1 to TRBJ2-7; D unresolved. The CDR3 totals 13 residues. CDR1 and CDR2 from the germline V gene are SQVTM and ANQGSEA. V was pared by 6 bases and J by 0 bases, with 12 bases between. CDR3 in amino acids: CSVTLYSSYEQYF. CDR3 coding DNA: TGCAGCGTGACACTTTATAGCTCCTACGAGCAGTACTTC.

J is TRBJ2-1 and V is TRBV6-6, with 9 bases matching TRBD1. The trim removed 8 bases at V and 8 bases at J, leaving 7 bases unmatched. Germline values: CDR1 MNHNY, CDR2 SVGAGI (reference sequence). This CDR3 is 13 amino acids long. CDR3 sequence (DNA): TGTGCCAGCGCGGGACAGGGCCTGGATGAGCAGTTCTTC. This gives the protein CASAGQGLDEQFF.

This sequence joins TRBV7-8 and TRBJ1-5; D remains unclear. V was trimmed by 5 bases and J by 0 bases, leaving 14 bases between them. Germline CDR1 is SGHVS and CDR2 is FQNEAQ. This CDR3 contains 16 residues. Written as DNA, the CDR3 is TGTGCCAGCAGCCCAGGCCAGGTTCTTAGCAATCAGCCCCAGCATTTT. It is translated as CASSPGQVLSNQPQHF.

This chain links TRBV29-1 with TRBJ2-5; possibly TRBD2 for D (6 bases). Trimming stripped 6 bases from V and 4 bases from J, with 6 bases between. Looked up from germline, CDR1 is SQVTM and CDR2 is ANQGSEA. The CDR3 extends over 10 amino acids. Here the CDR3 reads CSVGGETQYF. Here the CDR3 DNA reads TGCAGCGTGGGAGGAGAGACCCAGTACTTC.

The chain links TRBV5-1 to TRBJ2-7; TRBD1 matches 8 bases. The J segment lost 1 base and the V segment lost 8 bases, leaving 11 bases of the junction unmatched. The CDR3 extends over 15 amino acids. Per germline, CDR1 SGHRS and CDR2 YFSETQ. CDR3 DNA: TGCGCCAGTCGCCCGGGGACAGGTTTTTCCTACGAGCAGTACTTC. Translation gives CASRPGTGFSYEQYF.

This clone was counted a few times. This rearrangement joins TRBV9 to TRBJ2-2; tentatively, D is TRBD1 (6 bases). The CDR3 runs 17 residues. In germline, CDR1 is SGDLS, CDR2 YYNGEE. V lost 4 bases and J 0 bases, leaving 16 bases between the germline ends. The CDR3 sequence is CASSFQNRVSNTGELFF. The CDR3 DNA follows: TGTGCCAGCAGCTTCCAAAACAGGGTATCGAACACCGGGGAGCTGTTTTTT.

The chain uses TRBV4-1 and TRBJ2-3; 9 bases fit TRBD2. The V gene's germline CDR1 is MGHRA and CDR2 YSYEKL. Trimming cost V 1 base and J 2 bases; bases outside gene matches: 10. The CDR3 loop spans 18 amino acids. DNA of the CDR3: TGCGCCAGCAGCCAAGTCTTCGCGGGAGGGCCCTACACAGATACGCAGTATTTT. Protein sequence: CASSQVFAGGPYTDTQYF.

This chain uses TRBV10-3 with TRBJ2-1, with D possibly TRBD2 on 6 matching bases. CDR1 and CDR2 (germline): ENHRY, SYGVKD. The germline V and J ends were trimmed by 0 bases and 3 bases, with 6 bases remaining between them. The CDR3 loop spans 14 amino acids. CDR3: CAISESTSYNEQFF. The CDR3 bases are TGTGCCATCAGTGAGTCGACTAGCTACAATGAGCAGTTCTTC.

The chain employs TRBV9 and TRBJ2-3; 9 bases fit TRBD2. V shed 0 bases, J shed 3 bases, and the junction held 5 bases outside the gene matches. This CDR3 region has 16 residues. Germline V CDR1 and CDR2: SGDLS, YYNGEE. CDR3 nucleotide sequence: TGTGCCAGCAGCGTAGGGGTAGCGGGAGAAACAGATACGCAGTATTTT. It encodes CASSVGVAGETDTQYF.

The J gene is TRBJ1-5, the V gene TRBV27; maybe TRBD1 (5 bases). CDR1 and CDR2 from the germline V gene are MNHEY and SMNVEV (reference sequence). This CDR3 spans 16 amino acids. Trimming removed 5 bases at V and 2 bases at J, with 16 bases between. The CDR3 is CASSTQGWGGNQPQHF. CDR3 DNA sequence: TGTGCCAGCAGTACTCAGGGTTGGGGCGGCAATCAGCCCCAGCATTTT.

The CDR3 region has the DNA TGTGCCAGCAGCTTAGTGGCGGGAATTGTTAGCAATGAGCAGTTCTTC. Translated, it gives CASSLVAGIVSNEQFF. The J gene is TRBJ2-1, the V gene TRBV7-2; perhaps TRBD2 as D (6 bases). CDR1 SGHTA and CDR2 FQGNSA come from the germline V gene. V lost 1 base and J 6 bases, leaving 16 bases between the germline ends. The CDR3 consists of 16 residues.

This clone was seen once. This rearrangement joins TRBV2 to TRBJ1-2; TRBD1 agrees at 7 bases. The CDR3 consists of 17 residues. The germline V gene encodes CDR1 SNHLY and CDR2 FYNNEI. With V trimmed by 3 bases and J by 6 bases, 16 bases remained unmatched. The CDR3: CASSEIRGQGVDHGYTF. The CDR3 coding sequence is TGTGCCAGCAGTGAGATCAGAGGGCAGGGGGTTGACCATGGCTACACCTTC. Variable domain in full (rest from reference TRBV2 and TRBJ1-2): EPEVTQTPSHQVTQMGQEVILRCVPISNHLYFYWYRQILGQKVEFLVSFYNNEISEKSEIFDDQFSVERPDGSNFTLKIRSTKLEDSAMYFCASSEIRGQGVDHGYTFGSGTRLTVV.

This sequence joins TRBV7-3 and TRBJ2-7, with 9 bases lining up with TRBD1. The junction had 2 bases not matched to a gene; V was cut back by 4 bases and J by 7 bases. Germline assignment: CDR1 SGHTA and CDR2 FQGTGA. This CDR3 contains 12 residues. CDR3 sequence (DNA): TGTGCCAGCAGCTCGGGACAGGGAGAGCAGTACTTC. Its translation: CASSSGQGEQYF.

V and J are TRBV30 and TRBJ1-4; D uncertain. This CDR3 has 13 amino acids. The V end was cut by 1 base, the J end by 7 bases, with 10 bases between. CDR1 is GTSNPN and CDR2 is SVGIG in the germline V gene (reference sequence). The CDR3 sequence is CAWSARPGEKLFF. The CDR3 DNA reads as TGTGCCTGGAGTGCACGGCCAGGTGAAAAACTGTTTTTT. Looking up the rest from reference TRBV30 and TRBJ1-4 gives the full variable domain: SQTIHQWPATLVQPVGSPLSLECTVEGTSNPNLYWYRQAAGRGLQLLFYSVGIGQISSEVPQNLSASRPQDRQFILSSKKLLLSDSGFYLCAWSARPGEKLFFGSGTQLSVL.

This clone has only a few counts. This chain uses TRBV4-1 with TRBJ1-4; tentatively, D is TRBD1 (5 bases). This CDR3 is built from 14 residues. V was cut by 1 base and J by 6 bases, with 9 bases left in between. Germline CDR1 is MGHRA and CDR2 is YSYEKL. Here the CDR3 DNA reads TGCGCCAGCAGCCAAGGGCAGGGCCATGAAAAACTGTTTTTT. Its protein product is CASSQGQGHEKLFF.

This chain's CDR3 is CASSLATQRDTQYF. In DNA, the CDR3 is TGTGCCAGCAGCTTGGCCACTCAGCGAGATACGCAGTATTTT. The J gene is TRBJ2-3, the V gene TRBV5-4; D is unresolved. V lost 0 bases to trimming and J lost 5 bases, with 10 bases between them. CDR3 size: 14 residues. From germline, CDR1 is SGHNT and CDR2 YYREEE (reference sequence). Drawing the rest from reference TRBV5-4 and TRBJ2-3, the complete variable domain is ETGVTQSPTHLIKTRGQQVTLRCSSQSGHNTVSWYQQALGQGPQFIFQYYREEENGRGNFPPRFSGLQFPNYSSELNVNALELDDSALYLCASSLATQRDTQYFGPGTRLTVL.

This chain joins TRBV27 and TRBJ1-5; a possible D gene is TRBD1 (6 bases). V lost 2 bases, J lost 6 bases, and 20 bases lay in between. The CDR3 runs 17 residues. From germline, CDR1 is MNHEY and CDR2 SMNVEV (reference sequence). CDR3 sequence: CASSLVFEAVRGQPQHF. CDR3 in DNA: TGTGCCAGCAGTTTAGTGTTTGAGGCAGTCAGGGGTCAGCCCCAGCATTTT.

The chain links TRBV10-3 to TRBJ2-5; no definite D call. The J call may be mistaken, given a closer DNA end match to TRBJ2-7. The V gene's germline CDR1 is ENHRY and CDR2 SYGVKD. The CDR3 contains 15 residues. The CDR3 is CAISEPLASVYEQYF. CDR3 DNA sequence: TGTGCCATCAGTGAGCCCCTTGCCTCGGTCTACGAGCAGTACTTC.